This T cell receptor (beta chain) was identified during a study of blood T cell repertoires in COVID-19. On the study more broadly: COVID-19 samples from acute and convalescent phases originated in the United States, Italy and Spain. Sources were T cells, B-cell-depleted T cells, or PBMCs; the material itself was cDNA or gDNA.

Clones were sequenced by immunoSEQ multiplex PCR, and TCRdb holds only the in-frame ones, with some missing. The table lists 200,000 to 250,000 clones, roughly four fifths of them singletons. The cohort comprised adults aged about 18 to 100 years residing in approximately 25 US areas. V lost 4 bases and J lost 0, with 12 bases in between. The CDR3 is 16 residues long. Germline V gives CDR1 LNHDA, CDR2 SQIVND (reference sequence). This TCR came from a woman in her sixties or seventies who had recovered from COVID-19. The V call is TRBV19, the J call TRBJ1-4; D remains ambiguous. Sample: PBMCs or T cells enriched from blood (not recorded which). The DNA of the CDR3 is TGTGCCAGTAGTAATCCGAGAGGTGCAACTAATGAAAAACTGTTTTTT. This sequence encodes CASSNPRGATNEKLFF. The variable domain in full, completed from reference TRBV19 and TRBJ1-4, reads DGGITQSPKYLFRKEGQNVTLSCEQNLNHDAMYWYRQDPGQGLRLIYYSQIVNDFQKGDIAEGYSVSREKKESFPLTVTSAQKNPTAFYLCASSNPRGATNEKLFFGSGTQLSVL.